The present TCR beta chain was sequenced within a study of blood T cell repertoires in COVID-19. Study at large: Italy, Spain and the United States were the sources of the convalescent and acute COVID-19 samples.

In germline, CDR1 is SGHAT, CDR2 FQNNGV. Trimming left V 8 bases short and J 14 bases short, with 28 bases between. There are 16 residues in the CDR3. Methods used by the authors: By means of reference gene primer amplification, nucleated cell counts were estimated. Profiled with immunoSEQ multiplex PCR; TCRdb holds only in-frame clones, not every one. Clonal size and the V and J genes are those of that table, whereas D and trimming came from the DNA. Of around 230,000 clones listed, roughly 80% are singletons. Sequencing was done on a sample of peripheral blood. The sequence came from a woman of 80 years or more with acute or convalescent COVID-19. V gene TRBV11-2 combines with J gene TRBJ1-6, with D tentatively TRBD1 (5 bases). CDR3: CASGVTGGGVPDALHF. The DNA of the CDR3 is TGTGCCAGCGGCGTTACCGGGGGTGGGGTTCCAGACGCCCTCCACTTT.